One and the same sample provided the 15 T cell receptor beta chains below, sequenced in a study of a mutant IDH1 vaccine in newly diagnosed glioma. Time point here: week 47, end of study. Every vaccine dose comprised 300 ug of mutant IDH1 20-mer peptide plus topical imiquimod. No antigen is known for these receptors. Measured with immunoSEQ multiplex PCR; TCRdb has only the in-frame clones, and not every one. Here the sample spans approximately 50,000 clones, roughly 72% being singletons. This material consisted of PBMCs, taken from a glioma patient whose treatment included an IDH1 peptide vaccine. These receptors were taken from a woman aged 40-49 years with glioma. Some clones in this sample may be carry-over from other donors' samples.

The chain couples TRBV28 to TRBJ1-2, with TRBD1 identical over 10 bases. Losses at the gene ends were 5 bases for V and 0 bases for J; bases not matched to a gene: 3. This CDR3 contains 15 residues. Germline V lookup: CDR1 MDHEN, CDR2 SYDVKM. DNA for the CDR3: TGTGCCAGCAGTGCCGGGACAGGGGCTAACTATGGCTACACCTTC. It codes for CASSAGTGANYGYTF.

CDR3 sequence: CASSLMRGGETQYF. CDR3 coding DNA: TGTGCCAGCAGCTTGATGCGGGGGGGAGAGACCCAGTACTTC. V is TRBV5-5 and J is TRBJ2-5; 9 bases match TRBD2. The J segment lost 4 bases and the V segment lost 1 base, leaving 2 bases of the junction unmatched. The length of the CDR3 is 14 residues. Germline V lookup: CDR1 SGHKS, CDR2 YYEKEE (reference sequence).

This sequence joins TRBV5-1 and TRBJ1-2; the match to TRBD1 covers 7 bases. V trimming: 4 bases; J trimming: 3 bases; junction bases outside the gene matches: 9. The CDR3 extends over 15 amino acids. Germline V CDR1 and CDR2: SGHRS, YFSETQ. The CDR3 nucleotides read TGCGCCAGCAGCCCAGGGACAGCTCTAGACTATGGCTACACCTTC. It encodes CASSPGTALDYGYTF.

The chain links TRBV6-5 to TRBJ1-1; 7 positions match TRBD1. This CDR3 spans 14 amino acids. Germline trimming cut 2 bases from V and 6 bases from J; bases unmatched to any gene: 6. CDR1 and CDR2 from the germline V gene are MNHEY and SVGAGI. CDR3 in amino acids: CASSYLGTDAEAFF. The CDR3 DNA sequence: TGTGCCAGCAGTTACCTAGGGACAGACGCTGAAGCTTTCTTT.

The J gene is TRBJ2-1, the V gene TRBV27; tentatively, D is TRBD1 (6 bases). The germline V gene has CDR1 MNHEY and CDR2 SMNVEV (reference sequence). The length of the CDR3 is 14 residues. The V and J ends lost 1 base and 5 bases respectively, with 9 bases between them. CDR3 nucleotide sequence: TGTGCCAGCAGTTTATTGGGACACCACAATGAGCAGTTCTTC. It is translated as CASSLLGHHNEQFF.

V gene TRBV7-2 combines with J gene TRBJ2-7; a possible D gene is TRBD1 (5 bases). The CDR3 is 13 residues long. Per germline, CDR1 SGHTA and CDR2 FQGNSA. V lost 5 bases, J lost 2 bases, and 10 bases lay in between. CDR3 residues: CASSKRQPYEQYF. CDR3 in DNA: TGTGCCAGCAGCAAACGACAGCCCTACGAGCAGTACTTC.

The chain has TRBV2 and TRBJ2-3; 9 bases are shared with TRBD2. Per germline, CDR1 SNHLY and CDR2 FYNNEI. V dropped 10 bases and J dropped 6; count of bases not matched to a gene: 5. The CDR3 totals 12 residues. The CDR3 bases are TGTGCCATAGCGGGAGAGAGGGATACGCAGTATTTT. This encodes CAIAGERDTQYF.

The CDR3 region has the DNA TGTGCCAGTAGGGTCAACCGGGACAGGGACCCTGAGGGCTACACCTTC. Translating gives CASRVNRDRDPEGYTF. The rearrangement links TRBV19 to TRBJ1-2, with 9 bases matching TRBD1. The CDR3 is 16 residues long. The germline V gene encodes CDR1 LNHDA and CDR2 SQIVND (reference sequence). V lost 6 bases and J lost 8; bases outside the gene matches: 16.

Here the CDR3 DNA reads TGCGCCAGCAGCGGTCCGGGATCGATGAACACTGAAGCTTTCTTT. It encodes CASSGPGSMNTEAFF. The gene calls are TRBV4-1 and TRBJ1-1; D gene ambiguous. Germline V CDR1 and CDR2: MGHRA, YSYEKL. The CDR3 length is 15 residues. V shed 5 bases and J shed 0 bases, with 13 bases lying between them.

The chain employs TRBV7-2 and TRBJ2-3; D assignment may be TRBD1 or TRBD2 (5 bases each). V gave up 4 bases and J gave up 1 base, with 6 bases separating them. CDR3 size: 13 residues. CDR1 is SGHTA, CDR2 FQGNSA, per germline. CDR3: CASSWDGTDTQYF. The CDR3 DNA sequence: TGTGCCAGCAGCTGGGACGGCACAGATACGCAGTATTTT.

Concerning this clone itself: One end of the junction varies from germline; a read error may be responsible. Other DNA sequences in this sample translate to the same CDR3. The chain links TRBV30 to TRBJ2-7; 11 bases match TRBD1. The CDR3 extends over 13 amino acids. Germline CDR1 GTSNPN, CDR2 SVGIG (reference sequence). CDR3 nucleotide sequence: TGTGCCTGGGCGGGACAGGGGGGGTACGAGCAGTATTTC. It yields the protein CAWAGQGGYEQYF. Using reference TRBV30 and TRBJ2-7 for the parts outside the CDR3, the full variable domain is SQTIHQWPATLVQPVGSPLSLECTVEGTSNPNLYWYRQAAGRGLQLLFYSVGIGQISSEVPQNLSASRPQDRQFILSSKKLLLSDSGFYLCAWAGQGGYEQYFGPGTRLTVT.

CDR3 loop: CASSPGQGGISPLHF. In nucleotides, the CDR3 is TGTGCCAGCTCACCGGGGCAGGGGGGTATCTCACCCCTCCACTTT. This chain uses TRBV18 with TRBJ1-6; 7 bases match TRBD1. The V segment lost 3 bases and the J segment 10 bases; nucleotides outside the gene matches: 9. CDR1 is KGHSH, CDR2 LQKENI, per germline. This CDR3 has 15 amino acids.

The rearrangement joins TRBV12-5 to TRBJ2-3, with D possibly being TRBD2 (6 bases). V was shortened by 1 base and J by 2 bases, with 10 bases between the two germline ends. The CDR3 loop spans 15 amino acids. Germline V gives CDR1 LGHNT, CDR2 FRNRAP. CDR3 in amino acids: CASGLGLATTDTQYF. CDR3 coding DNA: TGTGCTAGTGGTTTGGGGCTAGCGACCACAGATACGCAGTATTTT.

This clone has more than one count but fewer than ten. V usage is TRBV14 and J usage is TRBJ2-3; TRBD2 matches 7 bases. Trimming removed 0 bases from V and 4 bases from J; junction bases left unmatched: 1. From germline, CDR1 is SGHDN and CDR2 FVKESK. The CDR3 spans 14 residues. The CDR3 DNA reads as TGTGCCAGCAGCCAAGAGGGGGGGGCAGATACGCAGTATTTT. Its protein product is CASSQEGGADTQYF.

Only a few counts were recorded for this clone. This chain connects TRBV6-6 to TRBJ1-5; maybe TRBD1 (6 bases). Germline CDR1 reads MNHNY; CDR2 reads SVGAGI (reference sequence). The CDR3 has 12 amino acids. V was cut by 8 bases and J by 3 bases, with 8 bases left in between. The CDR3 DNA sequence: TGTGCCAGCGGACAGACCAATCAGCCCCAGCATTTT. Translation: CASGQTNQPQHF.